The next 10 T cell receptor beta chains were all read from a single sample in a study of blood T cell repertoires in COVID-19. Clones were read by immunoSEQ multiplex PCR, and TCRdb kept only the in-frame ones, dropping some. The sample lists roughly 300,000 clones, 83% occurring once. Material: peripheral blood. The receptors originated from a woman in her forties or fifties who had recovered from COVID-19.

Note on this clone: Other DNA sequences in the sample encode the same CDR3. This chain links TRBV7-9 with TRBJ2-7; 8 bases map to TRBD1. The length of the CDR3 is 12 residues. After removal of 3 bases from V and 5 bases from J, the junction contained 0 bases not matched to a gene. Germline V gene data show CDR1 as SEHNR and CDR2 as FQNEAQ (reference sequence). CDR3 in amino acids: CASSLTGDEQYF. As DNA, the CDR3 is TGTGCCAGCAGCTTGACAGGGGACGAGCAGTACTTC.

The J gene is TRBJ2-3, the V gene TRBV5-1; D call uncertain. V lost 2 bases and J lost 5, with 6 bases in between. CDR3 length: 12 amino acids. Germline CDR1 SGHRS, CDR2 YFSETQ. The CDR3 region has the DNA TGCGCCAGCAGCTTCTCGGGAGATACGCAGTATTTT. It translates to CASSFSGDTQYF.

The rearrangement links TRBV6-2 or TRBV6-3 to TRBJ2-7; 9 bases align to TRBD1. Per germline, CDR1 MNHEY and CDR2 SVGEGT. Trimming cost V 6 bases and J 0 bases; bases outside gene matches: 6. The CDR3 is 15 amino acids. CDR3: CASSRQGEISYEQYF. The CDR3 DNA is TGTGCCAGCAGCCGACAGGGGGAAATCTCCTACGAGCAGTACTTC.

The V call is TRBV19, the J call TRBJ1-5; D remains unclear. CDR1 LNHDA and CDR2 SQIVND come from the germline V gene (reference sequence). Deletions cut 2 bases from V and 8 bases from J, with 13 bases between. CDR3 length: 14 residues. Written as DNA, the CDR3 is TGTGCCAGTAGTATACGGGGTATCAGTGAGCCCCAGCATTTT. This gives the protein CASSIRGISEPQHF. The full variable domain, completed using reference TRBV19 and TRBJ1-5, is DGGITQSPKYLFRKEGQNVTLSCEQNLNHDAMYWYRQDPGQGLRLIYYSQIVNDFQKGDIAEGYSVSREKKESFPLTVTSAQKNPTAFYLCASSIRGISEPQHFGDGTRLSIL.

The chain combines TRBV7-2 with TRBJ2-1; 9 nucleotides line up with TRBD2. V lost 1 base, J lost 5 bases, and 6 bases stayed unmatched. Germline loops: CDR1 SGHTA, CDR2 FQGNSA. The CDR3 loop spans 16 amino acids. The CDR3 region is CASSLVGGGANNEQFF. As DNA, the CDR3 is TGTGCCAGCAGCTTAGTTGGCGGGGGGGCCAACAATGAGCAGTTCTTC.

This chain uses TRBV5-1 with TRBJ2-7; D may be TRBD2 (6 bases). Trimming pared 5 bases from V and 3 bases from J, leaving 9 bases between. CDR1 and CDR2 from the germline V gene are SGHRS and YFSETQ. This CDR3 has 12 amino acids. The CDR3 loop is CASRGTHYEQYF. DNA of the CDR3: TGCGCCAGCAGAGGGACTCACTACGAGCAGTACTTC.

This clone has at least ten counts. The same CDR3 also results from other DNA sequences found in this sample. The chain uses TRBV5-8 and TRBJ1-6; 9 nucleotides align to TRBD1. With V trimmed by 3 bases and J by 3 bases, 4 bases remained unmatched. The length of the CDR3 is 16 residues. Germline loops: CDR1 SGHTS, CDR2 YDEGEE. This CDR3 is CASSSPGQGYNSPLHF. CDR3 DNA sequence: TGTGCCAGCAGCTCCCCGGGACAGGGCTATAATTCACCCCTCCACTTT.

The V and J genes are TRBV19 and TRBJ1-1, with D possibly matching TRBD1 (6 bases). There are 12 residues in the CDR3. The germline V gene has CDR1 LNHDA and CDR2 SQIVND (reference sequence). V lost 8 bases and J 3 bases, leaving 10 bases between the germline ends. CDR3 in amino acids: CASWGPDTEAFF. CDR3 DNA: TGTGCCAGTTGGGGGCCCGACACTGAAGCTTTCTTT.

CDR3 protein: CASSPRTSANTGELFF. CDR3 in DNA: TGTGCCAGCAGTCCACGGACTAGCGCGAACACCGGGGAGCTGTTTTTT. This chain joins TRBV27 and TRBJ2-2; 9 nucleotides match TRBD2. Germline lookup yields CDR1 MNHEY and CDR2 SMNVEV (reference sequence). This CDR3 is 16 amino acids long. V lost 5 bases, J lost 0 bases, and 4 bases stayed unmatched.

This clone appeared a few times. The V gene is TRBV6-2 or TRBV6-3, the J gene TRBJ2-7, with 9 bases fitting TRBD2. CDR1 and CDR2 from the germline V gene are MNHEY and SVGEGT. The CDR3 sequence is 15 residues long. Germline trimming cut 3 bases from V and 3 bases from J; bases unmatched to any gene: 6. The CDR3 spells CASSYTGLADYEQYF. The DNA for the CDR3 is TGTGCCAGCAGTTATACGGGACTAGCCGACTACGAGCAGTACTTC.